These 9 T cell receptor beta chains share one sample of origin, sequenced in a study of blood T cell repertoires in COVID-19 (dated by TCRdb to 2019 to 2021). Library method: the immunoSEQ multiplex PCR assay. TCRdb stores this immuneACCESS table with in-frame sequences only. Part of the clones is absent; in the studies checked, under half of the shortfall reflects unresolved V genes, and no reason is known for the rest. This sample gives 100,000 to 130,000 clones in total; around 86% of them show up just once. The ten top clones hold approximately 4% of the sample. Sequencing was carried out using peripheral blood. All receptors derive from a woman in her 70s with acute or convalescent COVID-19.

This chain uses TRBV12-1 with TRBJ2-1; the D call TRBD1 from the table was never checked on the DNA. TRBV12-1 is flagged as a pseudogene. The CDR3 is 15 amino acids. The CDR3, as DNA: TGTGCCAGCAGCTTTCCGGGACAGGGGGCTAAAGGGCAGTTCTTC. This sequence encodes CASSFPGQGAKGQFF.

The V and J genes are TRBV7-2 and TRBJ1-3, with D possibly TRBD1 on 5 matching bases. The CDR3 length is 15 residues. The V and J ends lost 2 bases and 4 bases respectively, with 12 bases between them. Looked up from germline, CDR1 is SGHTA and CDR2 is FQGNSA. CDR3 protein: CASSLYAGIGNTIYF. The CDR3 DNA sequence: TGTGCCAGCAGCTTATATGCAGGGATCGGAAACACCATATATTTT. The full variable domain, its missing parts supplied by reference TRBV7-2 and TRBJ1-3, is GAGVSQSPSNKVTEKGKDVELRCDPISGHTALYWYRQSLGQGLEFLIYFQGNSAPDKSGLPSDRFSAERTGGSVSTLTIQRTQQEDSAVYLCASSLYAGIGNTIYFGEGSWLTVV.

The gene calls are TRBV28 and TRBJ1-2; 11 positions match TRBD1. V shed 6 bases, J shed 4 bases, and the junction held 10 bases outside the gene matches. The CDR3 covers 16 residues. Germline V lookup: CDR1 MDHEN, CDR2 SYDVKM. CDR3 amino acids: CASSPRGQGVGYGYTF. DNA for the CDR3: TGTGCCAGCAGCCCACGGGGACAGGGGGTTGGCTATGGCTACACCTTC.

The chain uses TRBV7-2 and TRBJ2-3; 7 bases are a match to TRBD2. Losses at the gene ends were 4 bases for V and 6 bases for J; bases not matched to a gene: 4. CDR3 length equals 13 residues. Germline CDR1 is SGHTA and CDR2 is FQGNSA. The DNA for the CDR3 is TGTGCCAGCAGCTCGGACGGGGGGGATACGCAGTATTTT. Amino acids: CASSSDGGDTQYF.

This chain links TRBV13 with TRBJ2-3; 9 bases fit TRBD1. The CDR3 sequence is 16 residues long. Germline values: CDR1 PRHDT, CDR2 FYEKMQ (reference sequence). V lost 5 bases and J lost 4; bases outside the gene matches: 10. This CDR3 reads CASSPARTGEADTQYF. The CDR3 DNA reads as TGTGCCAGCAGCCCAGCTAGGACAGGGGAGGCAGATACGCAGTATTTT.

V gene TRBV7-2 combines with J gene TRBJ2-3; 7 nucleotides align to TRBD1. Germline loops: CDR1 SGHTA, CDR2 FQGNSA. This CDR3 contains 15 residues. The V gene end was trimmed by 5 bases and the J gene end by 0 bases; junction bases not matched to a gene: 5. CDR3 sequence reads: CASSPLDRSTDTQYF. The DNA of the CDR3 is TGTGCCAGCAGCCCATTGGACAGGAGCACAGATACGCAGTATTTT. Based on the CDR3 plus reference TRBV7-2 and TRBJ2-3, the full variable domain is GAGVSQSPSNKVTEKGKDVELRCDPISGHTALYWYRQSLGQGLEFLIYFQGNSAPDKSGLPSDRFSAERTGGSVSTLTIQRTQQEDSAVYLCASSPLDRSTDTQYFGPGTRLTVL.

The rearrangement links TRBV7-2 to TRBJ1-4; D is ambiguous. CDR1 and CDR2 from the germline V gene are SGHTA and FQGNSA. This CDR3 is 14 amino acids long. Trimming removed 1 base from V and 3 bases from J, with 6 bases in between. The CDR3 DNA reads as TGTGCCAGCAGCTTAGGCTATGCTAATGAAAAACTGTTTTTT. It translates to CASSLGYANEKLFF.

The chain links TRBV18 to TRBJ2-6, with TRBD1 matching over 8 bases. Germline values: CDR1 KGHSH, CDR2 LQKENI. The CDR3 is 20 residues long. After removal of 3 bases from V and 0 bases from J, the junction contained 13 bases not matched to a gene. CDR3: CASSPWFVGQGISGANVLTF. CDR3 DNA sequence: TGTGCCAGCTCACCCTGGTTCGTCGGACAGGGAATCTCTGGGGCCAACGTCCTGACTTTC. The whole variable domain, filled in from reference TRBV18 and TRBJ2-6, reads NAGVMQNPRHLVRRRGQEARLRCSPMKGHSHVYWYRQLPEEGLKFMVYLQKENIIDESGMPKERFSAEFPKEGPSILRIQQVVRGDSAAYFCASSPWFVGQGISGANVLTFGAGSRLTVL.

This chain joins TRBV25-1 and TRBJ1-6; possibly TRBD1 for D (6 bases). This CDR3 is 13 amino acids long. V lost 4 bases and J lost 7, with 8 bases in between. From germline, CDR1 is MGHDK and CDR2 SYGVNS. The chain's CDR3 is CASSAGQNSPLHF. The CDR3 DNA reads as TGTGCCAGCAGTGCCGGACAGAATTCACCCCTCCACTTT.